A single sample is the source of the 2 T cell receptor beta chains below, sequenced in a study of identifying expanded T cells in peripheral blood. TCRdb keeps only in-frame clones here, not all; method: immunoSEQ multiplex PCR. The repertoire holds fewer than 110,000 clones, with approximately 88% as singletons. The source material was blood. The receptors come from a person aged 18 to 70 in good health.

The genes are TRBV5-4 and TRBJ1-1, with D perhaps TRBD1 (5 bases). The V end lost 1 base, the J end lost 4 bases, and 11 bases lay between the germline ends. CDR3 length equals 14 residues. Germline lookup yields CDR1 SGHNT and CDR2 YYREEE (reference sequence). CDR3 in DNA: TGTGCCAGCAGCTTGAAGACGAGGGGCACTGAAGCTTTCTTT. Encoded protein: CASSLKTRGTEAFF.

The gene calls are TRBV5-1 and TRBJ1-2, with 7 bases that match TRBD1. V shed 3 bases, J shed 1 base, and the junction held 6 bases outside the gene matches. From germline, CDR1 is SGHRS and CDR2 YFSETQ. The CDR3 spans 15 residues. The CDR3 sequence is CASSSDRALNYGYTF. The CDR3 bases are TGCGCCAGCAGCTCCGACAGGGCCCTTAACTATGGCTACACCTTC. Together with reference TRBV5-1 and TRBJ1-2, the CDR3 gives the full variable domain: KAGVTQTPRYLIKTRGQQVTLSCSPISGHRSVSWYQQTPGQGLQFLFEYFSETQRNKGNFPGRFSGRQFSNSRSEMNVSTLELGDSALYLCASSSDRALNYGYTFGSGTRLTVV.